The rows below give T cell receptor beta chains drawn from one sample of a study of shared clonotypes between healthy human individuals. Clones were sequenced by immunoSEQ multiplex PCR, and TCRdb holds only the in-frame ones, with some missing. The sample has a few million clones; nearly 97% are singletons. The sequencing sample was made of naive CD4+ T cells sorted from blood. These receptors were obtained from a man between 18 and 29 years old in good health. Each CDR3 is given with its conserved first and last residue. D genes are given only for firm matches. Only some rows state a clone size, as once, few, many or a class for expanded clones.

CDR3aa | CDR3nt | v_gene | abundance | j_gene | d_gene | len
CASSLGVGNTEAFF | TGTGCCAGCAGCTTAGGGGTGGGGAACACTGAAGCTTTCTTT | TRBV5-6 | NA | TRBJ1-1 | NA | 14
CARRQLYGYTF | TGTGCCAGGAGACAGCTTTATGGCTACACCTTC | TRBV19 | few | TRBJ1-2 | NA | 11
CASSFASGTDTQYF | TGTGCCAGCAGCTTTGCTAGCGGTACAGATACGCAGTATTTT | TRBV5-4 | NA | TRBJ2-3 | TRBD2 | 14
CASSTSITNYGYTF | TGTGCCAGTAGTACCTCTATCACTAACTATGGCTACACCTTC | TRBV19 | NA | TRBJ1-2 | NA | 14
CASSFGQLAKNIQYF | TGTGCCAGCAGCTTTGGACAGCTAGCCAAAAACATTCAGTACTTC | TRBV5-6 | NA | TRBJ2-4 | NA | 15
CASSRTGPGGYGYTF | TGTGCCAGCAGCAGAACAGGGCCCGGAGGCTATGGCTACACCTTC | TRBV11-1 | NA | TRBJ1-2 | NA | 15
CASSPLSGLGTNEQFF | TGTGCCAGCAGCCCGTTGTCAGGTTTGGGAACCAATGAGCAGTTCTTC | TRBV11-2 | NA | TRBJ2-1 | NA | 16
CASRTGGREKLFF | TGTGCCAGCAGGACAGGGGGCAGGGAAAAACTGTTTTTT | TRBV28 | NA | TRBJ1-4 | TRBD1 | 13
CASSLAGSNEQFF | TGTGCCAGCAGCTTAGCGGGGAGCAATGAGCAGTTCTTC | TRBV7-9 | NA | TRBJ2-1 | NA | 13
CASRQARGSPLHF | TGTGCCAGCAGACAGGCGCGGGGTTCACCCCTCCACTTT | TRBV6-6 | NA | TRBJ1-6 | NA | 13
CASSLMDPANTQYF | TGTGCCAGCAGTCTGATGGACCCCGCCAATACGCAGTATTTT | TRBV6-5 | NA | TRBJ2-3 | NA | 14
CASSRSILDEQYF | TGTGCCAGTAGCCGTAGCATCCTCGACGAGCAGTACTTC | TRBV19 | NA | TRBJ2-7 | NA | 13
CAISGGTGRDTQYF | TGTGCCATCAGTGGAGGGACAGGGCGGGATACGCAGTATTTT | TRBV10-3 | NA | TRBJ2-3 | TRBD1 | 14
CASSLPLGRDQPQHF | TGTGCCAGCAGTTTGCCCCTCGGCAGGGATCAGCCCCAGCATTTT | TRBV28 | NA | TRBJ1-5 | NA | 15
CASSPHRNRGLYEQYF | TGTGCCAGCAGCCCCCACCGGAACAGGGGGCTATACGAGCAGTACTTC | TRBV7-8 | NA | TRBJ2-7 | TRBD1 | 16
CASSLTAFQPQHF | TGTGCCAGCAGTTTGACGGCTTTTCAGCCCCAGCATTTT | TRBV28 | once | TRBJ1-5 | NA | 13
CASSLWSSGVYEQYF | TGCGCCAGCAGCTTGTGGTCTAGCGGAGTCTACGAGCAGTACTTC | TRBV5-1 | NA | TRBJ2-7 | TRBD2 | 15
CASSLWDTGTSSYEQYF | TGTGCCAGCAGCTTATGGGATACCGGGACTAGCTCCTACGAGCAGTACTTC | TRBV7-2 | NA | TRBJ2-7 | TRBD2 | 17
CASSLVGTSNQPQHF | TGTGCCAGCAGCTTAGTGGGGACAAGCAATCAGCCCCAGCATTTT | TRBV7-2 | NA | TRBJ1-5 | NA | 15
CASIPSKSYEQYF | TGTGCCAGCATCCCCAGTAAGTCCTACGAGCAGTACTTC | TRBV28 | NA | TRBJ2-7 | NA | 13
CASSRDREGSPLHF | TGTGCCAGCTCCCGAGACAGGGAGGGATCACCCCTCCACTTT | TRBV18 | few | TRBJ1-6 | TRBD1 | 14
CAISENGGPNLEQFF | TGTGCCATCAGTGAGAACGGGGGGCCGAACCTGGAGCAGTTCTTC | TRBV10-3 | NA | TRBJ2-1 | NA | 15
CAISDFGSVNTEAFF | TGTGCCATCAGTGATTTTGGGAGTGTGAACACTGAAGCTTTCTTT | TRBV10-3 | NA | TRBJ1-1 | NA | 15
CASSSGQLNEKLFF | TGTGCCAGCAGTTCGGGACAGCTGAATGAAAAACTGTTTTTT | TRBV11-2 | NA | TRBJ1-4 | TRBD1 | 14
CASSSQGQGAYQPQHF | TGTGCCAGCAGTTCCCAAGGACAGGGGGCGTATCAGCCCCAGCATTTT | TRBV28 | once | TRBJ1-5 | TRBD1 | 16
CASSEGLVGDEQFF | TGTGCCAGCAGTGAAGGGCTAGTTGGTGATGAGCAGTTCTTC | TRBV6-1 | NA | TRBJ2-1 | NA | 14
CASSYARGPTEAFF | TGTGCCAGCAGCTACGCCAGGGGCCCCACTGAAGCTTTCTTT | TRBV11-2 | once | TRBJ1-1 | NA | 14
CAISESGGDSNEQFF | TGTGCCATCAGTGAGTCGGGGGGAGACTCCAATGAGCAGTTCTTC | TRBV10-3 | NA | TRBJ2-1 | NA | 15
CASSLVRQPTYEQYF | TGTGCCAGCAGCTTAGTGAGACAGCCTACCTACGAGCAGTACTTC | TRBV7-2 | NA | TRBJ2-7 | NA | 15
CASSRDGNTEAFF | TGTGCCAGCAGCCGGGACGGGAACACTGAAGCTTTCTTT | TRBV7-2 | NA | TRBJ1-1 | NA | 13
CASSLGGIYSGNTIYF | TGTGCCAGCAGCTTGGGGGGCATTTACTCTGGAAACACCATATATTTT | TRBV5-4 | NA | TRBJ1-3 | NA | 16
CASTSSYNEQFF | TGTGCCAGCACCTCCTCCTACAATGAGCAGTTCTTC | TRBV7-6 | NA | TRBJ2-1 | NA | 12
CASRVERRFF | TGTGCCAGCAGGGTGGAACGAAGGTTCTTC | TRBV21-1 | NA | TRBJ2-1 | NA | 10
CAWSVIDRGTGYTF | TGTGCCTGGAGTGTAATAGACAGGGGGACCGGCTACACCTTC | TRBV30 | NA | TRBJ1-2 | TRBD1 | 14
CASPEQNIYEQYF | TGTGCCAGTCCGGAGCAGAACATCTACGAGCAGTACTTC | TRBV6-1 | NA | TRBJ2-7 | NA | 13
CASSPLLAGGHTGELFF | TGTGCCAGCAGTCCGCTCCTAGCGGGAGGTCATACCGGGGAGCTGTTTTTT | TRBV27 | NA | TRBJ2-2 | TRBD2 | 17
CASSYSGGLGDTQYF | TGTGCCAGCAGTTATAGCGGGGGTCTGGGAGATACGCAGTATTTT | TRBV6-5 | NA | TRBJ2-3 | TRBD2 | 15
CASSSVAGVAYNEQFF | TGCGCCAGCAGCTCGGTAGCGGGAGTGGCCTACAATGAGCAGTTCTTC | TRBV5-1 | NA | TRBJ2-1 | TRBD2 | 16
CASSLKDTQYF | TGCGCCAGCAGCTTGAAGGATACGCAGTATTTT | TRBV5-1 | NA | TRBJ2-3 | NA | 11
CASSLAPVGSINSPLHF | TGCGCCAGCAGCTTGGCGCCGGTGGGCAGCATTAATTCACCCCTCCACTTT | TRBV5-1 | NA | TRBJ1-6 | NA | 17
CAWSRPRNEQYF | TGTGCCTGGAGTAGGCCGAGAAACGAGCAGTACTTC | TRBV30 | NA | TRBJ2-7 | NA | 12